This TCR beta chain emerged from a study of blood T cell repertoires in COVID-19. J was trimmed by 1 base and V by 5 bases; bases with no gene match: 6. Germline V gives CDR1 LNHDA, CDR2 SQIVND (reference sequence). CDR3 length: 16 amino acids. Repertoires were generated with immunoSEQ multiplex PCR, while TCRdb's copy carries only in-frame clones and drops some. The sample includes tens of thousands of clones, 86% of them seen just once. The chain combines TRBV19 with TRBJ1-5; 9 nucleotides align to TRBD1. What was sequenced was peripheral blood. The receptor's source is a human donor in a cohort sampled during active COVID-19. CDR3 sequence: CASSYSDRGSNQPQHF. CDR3 in DNA: TGTGCCAGTAGTTACTCGGACAGGGGAAGCAATCAGCCCCAGCATTTT.